The T cell receptor (beta chain) described here comes from a study of blood T cell repertoires in COVID-19. Background on the study: Samples representing acute and convalescent COVID-19 were sourced from the United States, Italy and Spain. In each case, the material was cDNA or gDNA derived from T cells, B-cell-depleted T cells, or PBMCs.

CDR1 GTSNPN and CDR2 SVGIG come from the germline V gene (reference sequence). V was pared by 0 bases and J by 10 bases, with 8 bases of the junction left unmatched. The length of the CDR3 is 15 residues. Per the original methods: From reference gene primer amplification, estimates of nucleated cell counts were derived. Profiling relied on immunoSEQ multiplex PCR, and the TCRdb table lists in-frame clones only, not all of them. Clonal size and the V and J genes are those of that table, whereas D and trimming came from the DNA. The table lists 130,000 or so clones, just under 85% of them singletons. The TCR originated in a woman of 80 years or more with acute or convalescent COVID-19. The chain combines TRBV30 with TRBJ2-3, with 12 bases that match TRBD1. The sequencing sample was made of peripheral blood. CDR3 nucleotides: TGTGCCTGGAGTGTCGGGACAGGGGGCTCATGGCCGCAGTATTTT. Translation: CAWSVGTGGSWPQYF.